Listed below are T cell receptor beta chains from one sample, sequenced in a study of a mutant IDH1 vaccine in newly diagnosed glioma. Assay used: immunoSEQ multiplex PCR; TCRdb lists only in-frame clones, some missing. The sample lists some 56,000 clones; about 80% were seen once. The antigens of these receptors remain unknown. Sequenced material: PBMCs, taken from a glioma patient whose treatment included an IDH1 peptide vaccine. The origin of the receptors is a man aged 45-65 years with glioma. The CDR3 runs from the conserved cysteine through the conserved F or W. Fields, in order: J gene, clone size, V gene, D gene, CDR3 DNA, CDR3 protein. The D gene is left open where the match is weak. Clone size, where shown, is once, few, many, or a class for clones that have expanded.

>TRBJ2-7|NA|TRBV4-1|NA
TGCGCCAGCAGCCGGACGGAAGGGGGCTACGAGCAGTACTTC
CASSRTEGGYEQYF
>TRBJ2-7|once|TRBV30|TRBD2
TGTGCCTGGAGTGTACAATTAGCGGGGGGGTCCGAGCAGTACTTC
CAWSVQLAGGSEQYF
>TRBJ1-5|NA|TRBV25-1|NA
TGTGCCAGCAGTGGCGGGAGTCAGCCCCAGCATTTT
CASSGGSQPQHF
>TRBJ1-5|NA|TRBV27|NA
TGTGCCAGCTGGAGGAACGGTGACGGGGGGCAGCCCCAGCATTTT
CASWRNGDGGQPQHF
>TRBJ2-3|NA|TRBV6-5|TRBD1
TGTGCCAGCAGGTTGGGACAGACTAGCACAGATACGCAGTATTTT
CASRLGQTSTDTQYF
>TRBJ2-1|NA|TRBV20-1|NA
TGCAGTGCTAGAGAGGCGGTTGAGCAGTTCTTC
CSAREAVEQFF
>TRBJ2-7|NA|TRBV30|NA
TGTGCCTGGAGTGTTGCTAATTCCGGCGAGCAGTACTTC
CAWSVANSGEQYF
>TRBJ1-1|NA|TRBV4-1|TRBD1
TGCGCCAGCAGCCAGGAACAGGGGTCGAACACTGAAGCTTTCTTT
CASSQEQGSNTEAFF
>TRBJ1-2|NA|TRBV5-1|NA
TGCGCCAGCAGCCTCTTTGGGAACTATGGCTACACCTTC
CASSLFGNYGYTF
>TRBJ2-3|NA|TRBV2|NA
TGTGCCACCAACGTTGACGGTCAGTCCACAGATACGCAGTATTTT
CATNVDGQSTDTQYF
>TRBJ1-1|NA|TRBV30|NA
TGTGCCTGGCAGGGGAGGGGTTGGACTGAAGCTTTCTTT
CAWQGRGWTEAFF
>TRBJ2-3|NA|TRBV5-1|NA
TGCGCCAGCAGCTGGGCCCTTGATAGCACAGATACGCAGTATTTT
CASSWALDSTDTQYF
>TRBJ1-2|NA|TRBV6-1|TRBD1
TGTGCCAGCAGCAGGAGAGGAGGGACAGCCTATGGCTACACCTTC
CASSRRGGTAYGYTF
>TRBJ2-7|NA|TRBV19|NA
TGTGCCAGTAGTAGGGACGGCACCTACGAGCAGTACTTC
CASSRDGTYEQYF
>TRBJ2-3|NA|TRBV29-1|TRBD2
TGCAGCGTCCGCGGGACTAGCGGGTCCCCAGATACGCAGTATTTT
CSVRGTSGSPDTQYF
>TRBJ1-1|few|TRBV5-4|NA
TGTGCCAGCAGATTCGGAGAAGGGGACACTGAAGCTTTCTTT
CASRFGEGDTEAFF
>TRBJ2-7|NA|TRBV27|TRBD1
TGTGCCAGCAGCCGTCATCGGGACAGAGACTCCTACGAGCAGTACTTC
CASSRHRDRDSYEQYF
>TRBJ1-5|NA|TRBV25-1|TRBD1
TGTGCCAGCAGTGGTTCGACAGGGGACAAACAGCCCCAGCATTTT
CASSGSTGDKQPQHF
>TRBJ1-5|few|TRBV7-9|TRBD1
TGTGCCAGCAGCCCTGGGACAGCCGATCAGCCCCAGCATTTT
CASSPGTADQPQHF
>TRBJ2-7|NA|TRBV18|TRBD1
TGTGCCAGCTCGTGGGACAGTTCCTCCTACGAGCAGTACTTC
CASSWDSSSYEQYF
>TRBJ2-7|many|TRBV27|TRBD1
TGTGCCAGCAGTTTGACAGGGTACTACGAGCAGTACTTC
CASSLTGYYEQYF
>TRBJ1-1|NA|TRBV5-6|TRBD1
TGTGCCAGCAGCGCCGGACAGGGGACCACTGAAGCTTTCTTT
CASSAGQGTTEAFF
>TRBJ2-1|NA|TRBV5-6|NA
TGTGCCAGCAGCCGAATTTTCGGGGGCAATGAGCAGTTCTTC
CASSRIFGGNEQFF
>TRBJ1-5|once|TRBV4-1|NA
TGCGCCAGCAGCCCGGGGGCTGTGGATCAGCCCCAGCATTTT
CASSPGAVDQPQHF
>TRBJ2-7|NA|TRBV4-1|NA
TGCGCCAGCAGCCAAGTGACCTCCTACGAGCAGTACTTC
CASSQVTSYEQYF
>TRBJ2-3|NA|TRBV6-6|NA
TGTGCCAGCAGTCGGGGACCGCGCCGCGATACGCAGTATTTT
CASSRGPRRDTQYF
>TRBJ1-1|NA|TRBV5-5|NA
TGTGCCAGCAGCAACGGGCTCTGGAACACTGAAGCTTTCTTT
CASSNGLWNTEAFF
>TRBJ1-5|NA|TRBV19|NA
TGTGCCAGTAGTATCTCCCGGGGAGCTTATCAGCCCCAGCATTTT
CASSISRGAYQPQHF
>TRBJ1-1|NA|TRBV6-6|NA
TGTGCCAGCAGTTACCGAAGGGGACTATTGAACACTGAAGCTTTCTTT
CASSYRRGLLNTEAFF
>TRBJ1-1|NA|TRBV5-1|NA
TGCGCCAGCAGCTTGAGTTCAGGCAACCAGAACACTGAAGCTTTCTTT
CASSLSSGNQNTEAFF
>TRBJ1-1|few|TRBV25-1|NA
TGTGCCAGCAGTGAGAGACACCCCGTGGCTGAAGCTTTCTTT
CASSERHPVAEAFF
>TRBJ2-4|NA|TRBV4-1|NA
TGCGCCAGCAGCCCTGGTTTCGCTGAGGGGGCCAAAAACATTCAGTACTTC
CASSPGFAEGAKNIQYF
>TRBJ1-2|once|TRBV6-5|NA
TGTGCCAGCAGTTATGGAGCCGACTATGGCTACACCTTC
CASSYGADYGYTF
>TRBJ2-4|NA|TRBV9|NA
TGTGCCAGCAGCGTAGAGGAGGGGCGAAGACAGTACTTC
CASSVEEGRRQYF
>TRBJ2-2|NA|TRBV14|NA
TGTGCCAGCAAGGGAGCTTACACCGGGGAGCTGTTTTTT
CASKGAYTGELFF
>TRBJ2-1|NA|TRBV4-1|TRBD1
TGCGCCAGCAGCACCCCGGGACAGGGTTACAATGAGCAGTTCTTC
CASSTPGQGYNEQFF
>TRBJ2-2|NA|TRBV5-1|TRBD2
TGCGCCAGCAGCCCGGAGCGGGGGGGCCGAACCGGGGAGCTGTTTTTT
CASSPERGGRTGELFF
>TRBJ2-1|NA|TRBV6-5|NA
TGTGCCAGCAGCCGGGGCAGGGGCAACAATGAGCAGTTCTTC
CASSRGRGNNEQFF
>TRBJ1-5|NA|TRBV5-1|NA
TGCGCCAGCAGCTCCGGGACGCCAGATCAGCCCCAGCATTTT
CASSSGTPDQPQHF
>TRBJ2-1|NA|TRBV10-3|NA
TGTGCCACCACAAGCGGCTTCTCCTACAATGAGCAGTTCTTC
CATTSGFSYNEQFF
>TRBJ1-1|NA|TRBV5-4|TRBD1
TGTGCCAGCAGCTCGAGCCTGCGGACAGGGAGGACTGAAGCTTTCTTT
CASSSSLRTGRTEAFF
>TRBJ2-7|NA|TRBV5-4|NA
TGTGCCAGCAGCTCGACAGCCCACTACGAGCAGTACTTC
CASSSTAHYEQYF
>TRBJ2-7|NA|TRBV7-6|TRBD1
TGTGCCAGCAGCTCGAAACAGGGGGCTGGCTACGAGCAGTACTTC
CASSSKQGAGYEQYF
>TRBJ2-1|NA|TRBV2|TRBD1
TGTGCCAGCAAGAGGGACAGCAACAATGAGCAGTTCTTC
CASKRDSNNEQFF